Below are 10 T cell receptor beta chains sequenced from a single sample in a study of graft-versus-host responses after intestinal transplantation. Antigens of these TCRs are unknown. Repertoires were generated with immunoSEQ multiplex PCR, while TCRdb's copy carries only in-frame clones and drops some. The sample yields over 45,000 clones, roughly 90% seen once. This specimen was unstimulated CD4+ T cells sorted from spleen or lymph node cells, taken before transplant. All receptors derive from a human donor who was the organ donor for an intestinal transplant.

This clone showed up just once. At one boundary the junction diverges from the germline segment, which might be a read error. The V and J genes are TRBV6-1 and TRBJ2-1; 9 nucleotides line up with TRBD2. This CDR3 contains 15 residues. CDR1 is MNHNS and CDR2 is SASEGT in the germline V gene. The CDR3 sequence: CVSRLRLAVYNEQFF. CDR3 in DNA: TGTGTCAGCAGGTTGAGACTAGCGGTGTACAATGAGCAGTTCTTC.

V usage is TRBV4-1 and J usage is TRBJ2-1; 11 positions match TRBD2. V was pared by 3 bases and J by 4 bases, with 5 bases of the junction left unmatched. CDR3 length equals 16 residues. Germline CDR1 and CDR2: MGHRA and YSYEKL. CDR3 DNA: TGCGCCAGCAGCCACCTTAGCGGGAGGGCTTACAATGAGCAGTTCTTC. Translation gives CASSHLSGRAYNEQFF.

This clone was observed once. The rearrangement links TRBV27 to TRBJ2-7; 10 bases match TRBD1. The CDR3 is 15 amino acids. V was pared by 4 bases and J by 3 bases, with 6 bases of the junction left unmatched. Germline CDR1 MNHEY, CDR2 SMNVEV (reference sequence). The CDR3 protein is CASSSRTGGHYEQYF. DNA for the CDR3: TGTGCCAGCAGTTCCCGGACAGGGGGGCACTACGAGCAGTACTTC.

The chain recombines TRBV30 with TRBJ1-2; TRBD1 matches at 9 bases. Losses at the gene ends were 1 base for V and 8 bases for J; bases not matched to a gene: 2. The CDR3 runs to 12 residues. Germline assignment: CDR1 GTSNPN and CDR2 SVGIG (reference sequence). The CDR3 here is CAWSEGQGGYTF. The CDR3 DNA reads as TGTGCCTGGAGTGAGGGACAGGGCGGCTACACCTTC.

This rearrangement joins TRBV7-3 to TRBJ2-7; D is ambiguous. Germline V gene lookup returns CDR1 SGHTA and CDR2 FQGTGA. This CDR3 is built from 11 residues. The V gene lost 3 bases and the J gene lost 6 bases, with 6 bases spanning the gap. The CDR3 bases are TGTGCCAGCAGCTTGTCTGTCGAGCAGTACTTC. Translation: CASSLSVEQYF.

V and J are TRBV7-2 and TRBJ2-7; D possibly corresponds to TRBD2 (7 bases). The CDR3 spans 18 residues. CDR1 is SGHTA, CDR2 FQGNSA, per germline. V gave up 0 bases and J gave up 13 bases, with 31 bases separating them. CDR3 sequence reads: CASSLASRGGRGTHGLYF. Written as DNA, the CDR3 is TGTGCCAGCAGCTTAGCGTCGAGGGGGGGGAGAGGGACCCACGGACTCTACTTC.

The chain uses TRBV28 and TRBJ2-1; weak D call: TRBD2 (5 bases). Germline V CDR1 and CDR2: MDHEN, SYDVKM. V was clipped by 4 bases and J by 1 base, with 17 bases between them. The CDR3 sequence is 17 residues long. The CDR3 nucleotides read TGTGCCAGCAGTTCCTACGGACTGGCGAGATCCTACAATGAGCAGTTCTTC. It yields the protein CASSSYGLARSYNEQFF.

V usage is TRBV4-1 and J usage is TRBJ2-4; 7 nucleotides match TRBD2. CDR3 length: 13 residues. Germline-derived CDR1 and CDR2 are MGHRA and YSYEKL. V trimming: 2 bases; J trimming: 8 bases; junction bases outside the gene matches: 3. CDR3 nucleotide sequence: TGCGCCAGCAGCCAATGGGGAGGGGACATTCAGTACTTC. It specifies CASSQWGGDIQYF.

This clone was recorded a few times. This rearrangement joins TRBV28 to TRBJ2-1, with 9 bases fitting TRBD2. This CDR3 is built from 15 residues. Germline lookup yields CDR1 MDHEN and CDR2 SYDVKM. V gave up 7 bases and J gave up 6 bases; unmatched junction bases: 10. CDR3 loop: CASTNSGSPINEQFF. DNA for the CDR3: TGTGCCAGCACAAATAGCGGGAGCCCAATCAATGAGCAGTTCTTC.

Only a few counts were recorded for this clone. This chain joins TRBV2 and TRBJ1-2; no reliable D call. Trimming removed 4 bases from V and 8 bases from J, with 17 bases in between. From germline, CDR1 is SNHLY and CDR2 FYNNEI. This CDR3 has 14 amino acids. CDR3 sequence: CASSGGLRPGGYTF. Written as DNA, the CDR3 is TGTGCCAGCAGTGGCGGTTTAAGGCCGGGAGGCTACACCTTC.